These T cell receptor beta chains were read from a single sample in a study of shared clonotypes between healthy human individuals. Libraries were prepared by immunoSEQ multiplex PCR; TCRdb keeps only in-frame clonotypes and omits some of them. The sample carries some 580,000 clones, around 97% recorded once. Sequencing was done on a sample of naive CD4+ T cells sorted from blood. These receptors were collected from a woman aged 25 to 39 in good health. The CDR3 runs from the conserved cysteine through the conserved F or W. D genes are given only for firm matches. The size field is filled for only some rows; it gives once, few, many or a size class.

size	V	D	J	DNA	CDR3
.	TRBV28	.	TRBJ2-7	TGTGCCAGCAGTTTTCCGCCGGAGGACGAGCAGTACTTC	CASSFPPEDEQYF
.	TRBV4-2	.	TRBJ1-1	TGTGCCAGCAGCCAGCTCGAAGGGACTGAAGCTTTCTTT	CASSQLEGTEAFF
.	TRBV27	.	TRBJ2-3	TGTGCCAGCAGTCCCCGGGGCAGGGGCCAAGATACGCAGTATTTT	CASSPRGRGQDTQYF
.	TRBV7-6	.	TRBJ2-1	TGTGCCAGCAGCCTGCTGGGAGTTGAGAAGCAGTTCTTC	CASSLLGVEKQFF
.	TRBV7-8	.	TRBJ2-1	TGTGCCAGCAGCTTACCCGGAGGGAGTTACAATGAGCAGTTCTTC	CASSLPGGSYNEQFF
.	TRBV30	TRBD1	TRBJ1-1	TGTGCCTGGCAAAGACAGGGTTTGGACACTGAAGCTTTCTTT	CAWQRQGLDTEAFF
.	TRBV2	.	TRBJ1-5	TGTGCCAGCGGGGGGGGTTTTAATCAGCCCCAGCATTTT	CASGGGFNQPQHF
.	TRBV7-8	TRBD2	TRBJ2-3	TGTGCCAGCAGCTTAGATGGTGGGAGGGGCACAGATACGCAGTATTTT	CASSLDGGRGTDTQYF
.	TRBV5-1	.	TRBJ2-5	TGCGCCAGCAGCTTAGGCAGGGGGGATGTAGAGACCCAGTACTTC	CASSLGRGDVETQYF
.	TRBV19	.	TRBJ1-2	TGTGCCAGTAGTATAGCCCAGGGCCGGGGCTACACCTTC	CASSIAQGRGYTF
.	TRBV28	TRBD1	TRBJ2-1	TGTGCCAGCAGTTTATTAGACAGGGGACTTAATGAGCAGTTCTTC	CASSLLDRGLNEQFF
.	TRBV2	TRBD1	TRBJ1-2	TGTGCCAGCAGTACAGGGGGCGGCTACACCTTC	CASSTGGGYTF
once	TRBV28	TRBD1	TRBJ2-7	TGTGCCAACATAACAGGGGGCGACGAGCAGTACTTC	CANITGGDEQYF
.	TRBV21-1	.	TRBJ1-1	TGTGCCAGCAGCGAAAGGGACAGGGGACGGAACACTGAAGCTTTCTTT	CASSERDRGRNTEAFF
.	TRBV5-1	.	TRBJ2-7	TGCGCCAGCAGCTTGTCCGCAACAACGCGCGCCCCCGGAAGGGAGCAGTACTTC	CASSLSATTRAPGREQYF
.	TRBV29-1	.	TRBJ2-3	TGCAGCGTTGGTGGAACAGATACGCAGTATTTT	CSVGGTDTQYF
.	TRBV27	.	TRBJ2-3	TGTGCCAGCAGTTCTTATCCCACTCCTGGAGCTACGCAGTATTTT	CASSSYPTPGATQYF
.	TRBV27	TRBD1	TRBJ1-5	TGTGCCAGCAGTGTCACAGGGGTTCATCAGCCCCAGCATTTT	CASSVTGVHQPQHF
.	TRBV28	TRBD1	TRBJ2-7	TGTGCCAGCACCTCAAGTGGACAGGGGTGGCGCGAGCAGTACTTC	CASTSSGQGWREQYF
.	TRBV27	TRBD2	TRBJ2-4	TGTGCCAGCAGTTTCCAAGCGGGAAAAAACATTCAGTACTTC	CASSFQAGKNIQYF
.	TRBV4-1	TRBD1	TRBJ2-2	TGCGCCAGCAGCCCCGGACAGGGGGGTCTCGGGGAGCTGTTTTTT	CASSPGQGGLGELFF
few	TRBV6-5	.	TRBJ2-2	TGTGCCAGCACCACGACGAACACCGGGGAGCTGTTTTTT	CASTTTNTGELFF
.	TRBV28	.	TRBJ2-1	TGTGCCAGCAGTTCCTCACAGGGTCTAAATGAGCAGTTCTTC	CASSSSQGLNEQFF
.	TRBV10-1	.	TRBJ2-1	TGCGCCAGCAGTGAGTCGACAGGACGGGATGAGCAGTTCTTC	CASSESTGRDEQFF
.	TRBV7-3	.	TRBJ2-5	TGTGCCAGCAGCTTCCGGGGGGACAGCCAAGAGACCCAGTACTTC	CASSFRGDSQETQYF
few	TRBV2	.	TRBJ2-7	TGTGCCAGCAGTGAAAACTACGAGCAGTACTTC	CASSENYEQYF
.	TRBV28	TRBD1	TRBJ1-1	TGTGCCAGCAGTTCTACAGGGGAAATTGCTGAAGCTTTCTTT	CASSSTGEIAEAFF
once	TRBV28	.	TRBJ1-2	TGTGCCAGCAGTTTATCTGGATATGGCTACACCTTC	CASSLSGYGYTF
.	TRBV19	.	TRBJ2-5	TGTGCCAGTAACGACGGGCCGGTAGAGACCCAGTACTTC	CASNDGPVETQYF
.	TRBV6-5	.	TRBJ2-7	TGTGCCAGCAGACGTTTGGGTCTCTTCCAGCAGTACTTC	CASRRLGLFQQYF
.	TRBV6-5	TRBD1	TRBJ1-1	TGTGCCAGCAGCATACAGGGGAGCACTGAGGCTTTCTTT	CASSIQGSTEAFF
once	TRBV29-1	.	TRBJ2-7	TGCAGCGTTGAACGCAGGGGAGGCCTTAATATCGGCTACGAGCAGTACTTC	CSVERRGGLNIGYEQYF
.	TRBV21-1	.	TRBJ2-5	TGTGCCAGACCGAGTCGGGGGTGGGAGACCCAGTACTTC	CARPSRGWETQYF
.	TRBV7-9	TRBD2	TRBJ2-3	TGTGCCAGCAGTAGACAAAGCGGGACTGTTGGTACGCAGTATTTT	CASSRQSGTVGTQYF
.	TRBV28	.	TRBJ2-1	TGTGCCAGCACTAACCACCAGGGCGACAATGAGCAGTTCTTC	CASTNHQGDNEQFF
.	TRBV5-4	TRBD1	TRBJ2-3	TGTGCCAGCAGCTCCCTGCTTGGGACAGGATATGGAGATACGCAGTATTTT	CASSSLLGTGYGDTQYF
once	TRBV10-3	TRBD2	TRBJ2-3	TGTGCCATCAGTGCCGGGACTAGCGGCACAGATACGCAGTATTTT	CAISAGTSGTDTQYF
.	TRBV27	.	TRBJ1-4	TGTGCCAGCAGTTTCAGGGGAAATGAAAAACTGTTTTTT	CASSFRGNEKLFF
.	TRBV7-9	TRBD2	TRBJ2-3	TGTGCCAGCACGGGGACTAGCGGCACAGATACGCAGTATTTT	CASTGTSGTDTQYF
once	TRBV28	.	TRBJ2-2	TGTGCCAGCAGGGCCCAGAACACCGGGGAGCTGTTTTTT	CASRAQNTGELFF
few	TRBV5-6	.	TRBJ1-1	TGTGCCAGCAGCTTGGCATTGAACACTGAAGCTTTCTTT	CASSLALNTEAFF
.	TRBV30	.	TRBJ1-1	TGTGCCTGGAGTTACCAAGGGGGGCTTATAAACACTGAAGCTTTCTTT	CAWSYQGGLINTEAFF
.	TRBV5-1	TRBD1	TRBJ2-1	TGCGCCAGCAGCTTGGTTGGGACAGGGGTCAATGAGCAGTTCTTC	CASSLVGTGVNEQFF
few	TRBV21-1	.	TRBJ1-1	TGTGCCAGCAGGGTAGCCGTCTACACAATTCGCACTGAAGCTTTCTTT	CASRVAVYTIRTEAFF
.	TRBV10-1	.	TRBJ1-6	TGCGCCAGCAGGGGACAAGCGGCCTCTCTTGGGGATTCACCCCTCCACTTT	CASRGQAASLGDSPLHF
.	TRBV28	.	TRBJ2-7	TGTGCCAGCAGTTTTGCAGGGTACGAGCAGTACTTC	CASSFAGYEQYF
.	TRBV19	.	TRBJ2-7	TGTGCCAGTAGTACCCAGGGCTCCTACGAGCAGTACTTC	CASSTQGSYEQYF
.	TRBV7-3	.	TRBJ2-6	TGTGCCAGCAGCTTAATAGGGAGGACTGGGGCCAACGTCCTGACTTTC	CASSLIGRTGANVLTF
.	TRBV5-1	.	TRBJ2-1	TGCGCCAGCAGCTTGGGGGCAGGCAGGGGTGACAATGAGCAGTTCTTC	CASSLGAGRGDNEQFF
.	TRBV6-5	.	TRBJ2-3	TGTGCCAGCAGTTATATTAGGGGCCGGGGGGATACGCAGTATTTT	CASSYIRGRGDTQYF
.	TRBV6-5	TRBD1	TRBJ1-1	TGTGCCAGCATTAAGGGGGGACAGTTCACTGAAGCTTTCTTT	CASIKGGQFTEAFF
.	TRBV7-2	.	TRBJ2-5	TGTGCCAGCAGCTTAGGACAGGCAAGGGGGACCCAGTACTTC	CASSLGQARGTQYF
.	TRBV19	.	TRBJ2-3	TGTGCCAGTAGTATCGGAGGGGTCAGCACAGATACGCAGTATTTT	CASSIGGVSTDTQYF
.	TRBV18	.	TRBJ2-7	TGTGCCAGCTCCCAGGATAGCAACGACGAGCAGTACTTC	CASSQDSNDEQYF